This T cell receptor (beta chain) was observed in a study of tumor T cells in aggressive B-cell lymphoma. The trim removed 0 bases at V and 6 bases at J, leaving 4 bases unmatched. Germline V gene sequence: CDR1 SGDLS, CDR2 YYNGEE. This CDR3 spans 14 amino acids. This table comes from immunoSEQ multiplex PCR, and its TCRdb copy is limited to in-frame clones, with some not included. The sample consists of about 3,600 clones, around 86% of them appearing once. The rearrangement joins TRBV9 to TRBJ1-1; 8 bases are shared with TRBD1. The receptor's source is an adult with diffuse large B cell lymphoma. Sequenced material: tumor tissue. In DNA, the CDR3 is TGTGCCAGCAGCGTAGGGAACAGGGGGGCTGAAGCTTTCTTT. It translates to CASSVGNRGAEAFF.